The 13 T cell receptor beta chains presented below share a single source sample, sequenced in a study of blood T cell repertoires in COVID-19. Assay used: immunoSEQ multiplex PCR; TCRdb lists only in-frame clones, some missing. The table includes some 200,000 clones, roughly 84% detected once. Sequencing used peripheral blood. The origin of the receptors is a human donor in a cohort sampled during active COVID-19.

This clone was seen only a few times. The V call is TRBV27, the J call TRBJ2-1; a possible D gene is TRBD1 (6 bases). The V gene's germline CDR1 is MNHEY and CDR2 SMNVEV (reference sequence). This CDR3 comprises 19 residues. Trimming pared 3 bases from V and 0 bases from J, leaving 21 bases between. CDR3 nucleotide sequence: TGTGCCAGCAGTTTTAAGGGGGTAATAGCAGAGAGCTCCTACAATGAGCAGTTCTTC. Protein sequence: CASSFKGVIAESSYNEQFF.

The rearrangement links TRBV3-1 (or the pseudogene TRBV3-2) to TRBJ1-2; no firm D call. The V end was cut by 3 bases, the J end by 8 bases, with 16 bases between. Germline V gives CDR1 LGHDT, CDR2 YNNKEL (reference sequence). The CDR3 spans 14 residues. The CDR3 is CASSQIGSRLGYTF. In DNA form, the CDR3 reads TGTGCCAGCAGCCAGATCGGGTCCCGGTTGGGCTACACCTTC.

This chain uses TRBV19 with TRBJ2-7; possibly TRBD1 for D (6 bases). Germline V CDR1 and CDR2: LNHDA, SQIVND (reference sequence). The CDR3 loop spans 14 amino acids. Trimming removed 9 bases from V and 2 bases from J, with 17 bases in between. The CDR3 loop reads CASRAGTFPYEQYF. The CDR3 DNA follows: TGTGCCAGCCGGGCCGGGACATTTCCCTACGAGCAGTACTTC.

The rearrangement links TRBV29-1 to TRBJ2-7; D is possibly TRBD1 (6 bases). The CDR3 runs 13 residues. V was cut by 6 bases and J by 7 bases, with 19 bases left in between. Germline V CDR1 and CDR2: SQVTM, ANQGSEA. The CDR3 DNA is TGCAGCGTGGCGACAGGCGCCTTACGTGAGCAGTACTTC. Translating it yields CSVATGALREQYF.

DNA for the CDR3: TGTGCCAGCAGCGGCAGGGTTAACTCCTACGAGCAGTACTTC. This encodes CASSGRVNSYEQYF. J is TRBJ2-7 and V is TRBV11-3; maybe TRBD1 (5 bases). CDR1 and CDR2 (germline): SGHNT, YENEEA. V gave up 5 bases and J gave up 0 bases, with 11 bases separating them. The CDR3 is 14 amino acids.

The CDR3 loop is CASSKDDRITLQETQYF. Here the CDR3 DNA reads TGTGCCAGCAGCAAAGATGACAGGATAACACTACAAGAGACCCAGTACTTC. The chain links TRBV21-1 to TRBJ2-5; TRBD1 is the table's D call, not checked against the DNA. TRBV21-1 is an annotated pseudogene. This CDR3 is 17 amino acids long.

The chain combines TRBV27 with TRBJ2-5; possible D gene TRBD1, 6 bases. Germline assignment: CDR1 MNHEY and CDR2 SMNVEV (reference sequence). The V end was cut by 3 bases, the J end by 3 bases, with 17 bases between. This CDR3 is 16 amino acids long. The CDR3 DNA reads TGTGCCAGCAGTTTTGCTACAGGGTGGCAAAAAGAGACCCAGTACTTC. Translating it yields CASSFATGWQKETQYF.

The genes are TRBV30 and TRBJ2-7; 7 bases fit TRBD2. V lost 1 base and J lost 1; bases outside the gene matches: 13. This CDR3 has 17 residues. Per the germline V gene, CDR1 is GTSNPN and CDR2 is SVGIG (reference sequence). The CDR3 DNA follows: TGTGCCTGGAGTGCCCCCCTCCTCGCGGGAGTATCCTACGAGCAGTACTTC. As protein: CAWSAPLLAGVSYEQYF.

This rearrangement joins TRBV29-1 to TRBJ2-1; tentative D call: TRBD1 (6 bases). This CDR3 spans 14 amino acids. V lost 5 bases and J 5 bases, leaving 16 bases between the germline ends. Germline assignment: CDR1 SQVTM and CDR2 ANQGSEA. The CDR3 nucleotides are TGCAGCGTTCGGACAGCGATTGATCACAATGAGCAGTTCTTC. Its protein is CSVRTAIDHNEQFF.

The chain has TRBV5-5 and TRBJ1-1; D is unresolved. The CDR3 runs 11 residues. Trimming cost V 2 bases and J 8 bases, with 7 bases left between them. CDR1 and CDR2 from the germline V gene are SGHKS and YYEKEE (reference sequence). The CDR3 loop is CASSFHQEAFF. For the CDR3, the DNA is TGTGCCAGCAGCTTTCATCAGGAAGCTTTCTTT. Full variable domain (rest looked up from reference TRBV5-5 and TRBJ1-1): DAGVTQSPTHLIKTRGQQVTLRCSPISGHKSVSWYQQVLGQGPQFIFQYYEKEERGRGNFPDRFSARQFPNYSSELNVNALLLGDSALYLCASSFHQEAFFGQGTRLTVV.

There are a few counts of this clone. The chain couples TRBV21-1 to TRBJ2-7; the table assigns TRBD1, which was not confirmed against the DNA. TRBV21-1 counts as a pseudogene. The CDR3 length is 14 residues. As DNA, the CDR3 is TGTGCCAGCAGCATGAGGACAGGATTCTACGAGCAGTACTTC. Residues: CASSMRTGFYEQYF.

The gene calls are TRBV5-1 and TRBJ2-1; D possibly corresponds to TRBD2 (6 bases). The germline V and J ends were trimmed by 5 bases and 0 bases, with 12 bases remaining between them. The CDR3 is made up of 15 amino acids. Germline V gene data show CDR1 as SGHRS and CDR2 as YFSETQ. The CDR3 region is CASSLRESSYNEQFF. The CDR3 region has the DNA TGCGCCAGCAGTCTGCGGGAAAGCTCCTACAATGAGCAGTTCTTC.

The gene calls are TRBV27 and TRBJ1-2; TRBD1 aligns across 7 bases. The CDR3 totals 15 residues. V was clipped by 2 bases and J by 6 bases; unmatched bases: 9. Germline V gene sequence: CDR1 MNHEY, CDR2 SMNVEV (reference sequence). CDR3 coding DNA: TGTGCCAGCAGTTTACTTCGGGACAGAAGGCATGGCTACACCTTC. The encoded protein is CASSLLRDRRHGYTF.